A selection of T cell receptor beta chains follows, all from one sample in a study of control samples from healthy donors and cancer patients. Sequencing was performed with immunoSEQ multiplex PCR; in TCRdb, only in-frame clones are kept and a portion is missing. The table lists about 16,000 clones, 85% to 90% of them singletons, with around 30% in the top ten. Sequenced sample: PBMCs. The receptors originated from a man aged 60-69 years with head and neck cancer. CDR3s include the opening cysteine and the closing phenylalanine or tryptophan. D genes are given only for firm matches.

J: TRBJ1-5
V: TRBV29-1
D: -
DNA: TGCAGCGTCTGGACTGGGAGTGGAAATCAGCCCCAGCATTTT
CDR3: CSVWTGSGNQPQHF

J: TRBJ2-2
V: TRBV5-4
D: TRBD2
DNA: TGTGCCAGCAGCGCCCGAGCGGGGTACTCGAACACCGGGGAGCTGTTTTTT
CDR3: CASSARAGYSNTGELFF

J: TRBJ2-3
V: TRBV24-1
D: -
DNA: TGTGCCACCAGTGATCCACCACAGGGTACGCAGTATTTT
CDR3: CATSDPPQGTQYF

J: TRBJ2-7
V: TRBV14
D: TRBD1
DNA: TGTGCCAGCAGCCACCTCGGGACAGGGAACGAGCAGTACTTC
CDR3: CASSHLGTGNEQYF

J: TRBJ2-7
V: TRBV10-3
D: -
DNA: TGTGCCATCAGTGAGGGGCTAGTAGGGTACGAGCAGTACTTC
CDR3: CAISEGLVGYEQYF

J: TRBJ1-1
V: TRBV6-5
D: -
DNA: TGTGCCAGCATCGAACTTAGGGGGGGGGACACTGAAGCTTTCTTT
CDR3: CASIELRGGDTEAFF

J: TRBJ2-2
V: TRBV11-2
D: TRBD2
DNA: TGTGCCAGCAGCCAATCTATTAGCGGGGGGCGCGCCTACACCGGGGAGCTGTTTTTT
CDR3: CASSQSISGGRAYTGELFF

J: TRBJ2-7
V: TRBV2
D: -
DNA: TGTGCCAGCAGTGAAGCGGGGGGGCCCGGAGGCGAGCAGTACTTC
CDR3: CASSEAGGPGGEQYF

J: TRBJ2-7
V: TRBV3-1/TRBV3-2
D: -
DNA: TGTGCCAGCAGCCAAGAAGCCCAGGGGGGCTACGAGCAGTACTTC
CDR3: CASSQEAQGGYEQYF

J: TRBJ1-5
V: TRBV6-5
D: -
DNA: TGTGCCATCCGGTTGATCAATAGCAATCAGCCCCAGCATTTT
CDR3: CAIRLINSNQPQHF

J: TRBJ2-1
V: TRBV12-3/TRBV12-4
D: -
DNA: TGTGCCAGCAGTCCGGGGCTAACGGGCGGGTTCTTC
CDR3: CASSPGLTGGFF

J: TRBJ1-6
V: TRBV19
D: TRBD1
DNA: TGTGCCAGTAGTCTCGGGACAGGGGTCTCACCCCTCCACTTT
CDR3: CASSLGTGVSPLHF

J: TRBJ2-6
V: TRBV2
D: TRBD1
DNA: TGTGCCAGCAGAAACAGGGGGCCTGGGGCCAACGTCCTGACTTTC
CDR3: CASRNRGPGANVLTF

J: TRBJ2-7
V: TRBV12-3/TRBV12-4
D: -
DNA: TGTGCCAGCAGGCTTTCTCCCAGCTACGAGCAGTACTTC
CDR3: CASRLSPSYEQYF

J: TRBJ2-5
V: TRBV3-1/TRBV3-2
D: -
DNA: TGTGCCAGCCAAGGTCGCGGGGACCAAGAGACCCAGTACTTC
CDR3: CASQGRGDQETQYF

J: TRBJ2-7
V: TRBV7-3
D: TRBD2
DNA: TGTGCCAGCAGCCGAGTAGCGGGGGGAACCTACGAGCAGTACTTC
CDR3: CASSRVAGGTYEQYF

J: TRBJ2-3
V: TRBV11-3
D: TRBD2
DNA: TGTGCCAGCGGACCTAGCGGGGGGGCTGGAGATACGCAGTATTTT
CDR3: CASGPSGGAGDTQYF

J: TRBJ2-7
V: TRBV6-6
D: -
DNA: TGTGCCAGCAGTCCGACCTACGAGCAGTACTTC
CDR3: CASSPTYEQYF

J: TRBJ1-4
V: TRBV15
D: -
DNA: TGTGCCACCAGCAGATCCCAAGGGGTTATTAATGAAAAACTGTTTTTT
CDR3: CATSRSQGVINEKLFF

J: TRBJ1-1
V: TRBV19
D: TRBD1
DNA: TGTGCCAGTAGTGCACAATCAGGGGGGAACACTGAAGCTTTCTTT
CDR3: CASSAQSGGNTEAFF

J: TRBJ1-1
V: TRBV5-1
D: TRBD1
DNA: TGCGCCAGCAGCTTTGGAAGTATAGGGGGCTCCACTGAAGCTTTCTTT
CDR3: CASSFGSIGGSTEAFF

J: TRBJ1-2
V: TRBV19
D: -
DNA: TGTGCCAGTAGTATTTTCGGACCCTATGGCTACACCTTC
CDR3: CASSIFGPYGYTF

J: TRBJ1-1
V: TRBV24-1
D: TRBD1
DNA: TGTGCCACCAGTGAGGGGACAGGGCTTGGGAACACTGAAGCTTTCTTT
CDR3: CATSEGTGLGNTEAFF

J: TRBJ1-2
V: TRBV7-9
D: -
DNA: TGTGCCAGCAGCCCCTGGGGCGGGGACTATGGCTACACCTTC
CDR3: CASSPWGGDYGYTF

J: TRBJ2-4
V: TRBV6-1
D: -
DNA: TGTGCCAGCAGTGAAAGGGGCCCCTTTGAGAAGCGGGTCATGGCCAAAAACATTCAGTACTTC
CDR3: CASSERGPFEKRVMAKNIQYF

J: TRBJ1-1
V: TRBV6-5
D: -
DNA: TGTGCCAGCAGTTACGAGAGGGGGGCTGGGACTGAAGCTTTCTTT
CDR3: CASSYERGAGTEAFF

J: TRBJ2-2
V: TRBV11-2
D: -
DNA: TGTGCCAGCAGCTTAAGAGTATCCACCGGGGAGCTGTTTTTT
CDR3: CASSLRVSTGELFF

J: TRBJ2-2
V: TRBV9
D: -
DNA: TGTGCCAGCAGCGCCCGGAGAGCGGGTGGGACCGGGGAGCTGTTTTTT
CDR3: CASSARRAGGTGELFF

J: TRBJ2-3
V: TRBV7-2
D: -
DNA: TGTGCCAGCAGCCCACAGGAGGCCTCGGGTACGCAGTATTTT
CDR3: CASSPQEASGTQYF